The subject of this entry is one T cell receptor beta chain. Followed longitudinally, the Seattle patients had been enrolled during active infection. The sample originates from a study of blood T cell repertoires in COVID-19. Study at large: Both acute and convalescent COVID-19 samples were obtained from the United States, Italy and Spain. PBMCs, B-cell-depleted T cells, or T cells were the source of the cDNA or gDNA that made up the material.

Clones were sequenced by immunoSEQ multiplex PCR, and TCRdb holds only the in-frame ones, with some missing. The data contain roughly 410,000 clones, 70% to 90% of them singletons. The CDR3 length is 13 residues. The junction had 6 bases not matched to a gene; V was cut back by 3 bases and J by 6 bases. Germline V CDR1 and CDR2: DFQATT, SNEGSKA (reference sequence). This TCR was recovered from an older woman with COVID-19, enrolled during active disease. V gene TRBV20-1 combines with J gene TRBJ2-3; 7 bases map to TRBD2. The sample consisted of peripheral blood. CDR3 sequence (DNA): TGCAGTGCTAGTGGACTAGGAGGGGATACGCAGTATTTT. This encodes CSASGLGGDTQYF.